This TCR beta chain was observed in a study of T cell repertoires in cytomegalovirus infection. Only a few counts were recorded for this clonotype. MiXCR was run by TCRdb on the reads, yielding one entry per CDR3 protein. The sample includes over 450,000 distinct CDR3 sequences, about 10% of them seen just once. The material sequenced was PBMCs. The TCR originated in a human donor in good health (CMV status not recorded). Some clones in this sample may be carry-over from other donors' samples.

The CDR3 loop is CSARMGRGAEQYF. The CDR3 DNA reads as TGCAGTGCTAGAATGGGTCGGGGGGCCGAGCAGTACTTC. The V and J genes are TRBV20-1 and TRBJ2-7; TRBD2 is a possible D gene (7 bases). The CDR3 contains 13 residues. Germline CDR1 and CDR2: DFQATT and SNEGSKA (reference sequence). V lost 2 bases and J lost 6, with 14 bases in between.